Shown below are 16 T cell receptor beta chains from a single sample sequenced in a study of T-cell memory formation after mild COVID-19. Each CDR3 protein gets one entry after TCRdb re-called the 5' RACE reads with MiXCR. The repertoire consists of 200,000 to 300,000 distinct CDR3 sequences, with over 15% occurring once and the leading ten covering approximately 20%. Specimen: PBMCs or a T cell subset sorted from them (not recorded which). The receptors stem from a young man who had mild COVID-19 (a few samples of this study predate the infection). Cell type and time point are not known.

The genes are TRBV7-9 and TRBJ2-4; perhaps TRBD2 as D (6 bases). V was shortened by 5 bases and J by 6 bases, with 20 bases between the two germline ends. The CDR3 spans 16 residues. Germline CDR1 and CDR2: SEHNR and FQNEAQ (reference sequence). CDR3 sequence (DNA): TGTGCCAGCAGCCCCTCAAGAGGGAGGTCTGGAAACATTCAGTACTTC. It translates to CASSPSRGRSGNIQYF.

This clonotype has a handful of counts. In nucleotides, the CDR3 is TGTGCCTGGAGCACGGGACTGAGCGGGGAGCAGTACTTC. Translated, it gives CAWSTGLSGEQYF. This rearrangement joins TRBV30 to TRBJ2-7, with a possible D match to TRBD2 (6 bases). The CDR3 has 13 amino acids. Germline V gives CDR1 GTSNPN, CDR2 SVGIG (reference sequence). V was cut by 3 bases and J by 7 bases, with 16 bases left in between.

The genes are TRBV5-1 and TRBJ1-1; a possible D gene is TRBD1 (5 bases). The CDR3 runs to 14 residues. Deletions cut 3 bases from V and 1 base from J, with 10 bases between. Per germline, CDR1 SGHRS and CDR2 YFSETQ. In nucleotides, the CDR3 is TGCGCCAGCAGCTCGGACACGGGGAACACTGAAGCTTTCTTT. Its translation: CASSSDTGNTEAFF.

The CDR3 spells CASSERLNQPQHF. The CDR3 bases are TGTGCCAGCAGTGAAAGACTCAATCAGCCCCAGCATTTT. The rearrangement uses TRBV2 and TRBJ1-5, with D hard to call. Germline loops: CDR1 SNHLY, CDR2 FYNNEI. Trimming shortened V by 2 bases and J by 3 bases, and 5 bases separated the two germline ends. The CDR3 length is 13 residues.

The chain links TRBV7-3 to TRBJ2-1, with D possibly being TRBD2 (5 bases). Germline loops: CDR1 SGHTA, CDR2 FQGTGA. The V and J ends lost 2 bases and 9 bases respectively, with 14 bases between them. CDR3 length: 14 residues. The CDR3 DNA follows: TGTGCCAGCAGCTTAGGGCTAGGAGGCACTGAGCAGTTCTTC. Translation gives CASSLGLGGTEQFF.

This clonotype was recorded a few times. The chain couples TRBV9 to TRBJ1-2; 7 bases are a match to TRBD1. Trimming at V came to 0 bases and at J to 8 bases, leaving 13 bases not matched to a gene. The CDR3 spans 16 residues. Germline V gene lookup returns CDR1 SGDLS and CDR2 YYNGEE. Written as DNA, the CDR3 is TGTGCCAGCAGCGTAGCTTCGAGAGGGGGCCCTTCAGGCTACACCTTC. Its protein is CASSVASRGGPSGYTF.

This clonotype occurred a few times. The rearrangement uses TRBV4-1 and TRBJ1-6, with 12 bases fitting TRBD1. The V segment lost 4 bases and the J segment 9 bases; nucleotides outside the gene matches: 4. Germline V gives CDR1 MGHRA, CDR2 YSYEKL. The CDR3 totals 15 residues. The CDR3 loop is CASSRRDRGLSPLHF. As DNA, the CDR3 is TGCGCCAGCAGCCGCCGGGACAGGGGGCTTTCACCCCTCCACTTT.

The rearrangement uses TRBV5-1 and TRBJ1-1; D remains unclear. CDR1 is SGHRS, CDR2 YFSETQ, per germline. Trimming pared 2 bases from V and 3 bases from J, leaving 8 bases between. The CDR3 covers 13 residues. This CDR3 is CASSLTTDTEAFF. The DNA of the CDR3 is TGCGCCAGCAGCTTAACGACGGACACTGAAGCTTTCTTT.

This clonotype has only a few counts. The chain has TRBV6-2 or TRBV6-3 and TRBJ2-7; maybe TRBD2 (6 bases). The CDR3 is 14 amino acids. CDR1 is MNHEY and CDR2 is SVGEGT in the germline V gene. With 2 bases removed from V and 2 bases from J, the gap between germline ends came to 10 bases. CDR3 bases: TGTGCCAGCAGTTACCGGCGGGGAGCCTACGAGCAGTACTTC. It translates to CASSYRRGAYEQYF.

This clonotype turned up a few times. V gene TRBV7-2 combines with J gene TRBJ1-5, with D perhaps matching TRBD1 (6 bases). Trimming took 5 bases from V and 7 from J, leaving 9 bases between them. CDR1 is SGHTA and CDR2 is FQGNSA in the germline V gene. The CDR3 loop spans 12 amino acids. The chain's CDR3 is CASSPGQQPQHF. DNA for the CDR3: TGTGCCAGCAGCCCGGGACAACAGCCCCAGCATTTT. Combining the CDR3 with reference TRBV7-2 and TRBJ1-5 gives the whole variable domain GAGVSQSPSNKVTEKGKDVELRCDPISGHTALYWYRQSLGQGLEFLIYFQGNSAPDKSGLPSDRFSAERTGGSVSTLTIQRTQQEDSAVYLCASSPGQQPQHFGDGTRLSIL.

The chain carries TRBV7-2 and TRBJ1-2; TRBD1 is a possible D gene (6 bases). This CDR3 contains 14 residues. With 4 bases removed from V and 5 bases from J, the gap between germline ends came to 14 bases. CDR1 and CDR2 (germline): SGHTA, FQGNSA. The CDR3 loop reads CASSSGQRSYGYTF. In DNA form, the CDR3 reads TGTGCCAGCAGCTCTGGACAGAGATCTTATGGCTACACCTTC.

This chain uses TRBV7-2 with TRBJ1-6, with D perhaps TRBD1 (5 bases). V lost 5 bases, J lost 8 bases, and 22 bases lay in between. The germline CDR1 and CDR2 sequences are SGHTA and FQGNSA. CDR3 length equals 17 residues. DNA of the CDR3: TGTGCCAGCAGCGCAGCGGGGTCAGCTGGGGGAGATTCACCCCTCCACTTT. This gives the protein CASSAAGSAGGDSPLHF.

This clonotype was seen many times. As DNA, the CDR3 is TGTGCCATCAGTGCGGTCGACAGTTCCTACGAGCAGTACGTC. Its protein is CAISAVDSSYEQYV. This chain uses TRBV10-3 with TRBJ2-7; D possibly corresponds to TRBD1 (5 bases). This CDR3 region has 14 residues. Trimming removed 4 bases from V and 1 base from J, with 11 bases in between. CDR1 is ENHRY, CDR2 SYGVKD, per germline.

The gene calls are TRBV28 and TRBJ2-2, with D possibly TRBD2 on 6 matching bases. V lost 5 bases, J lost 5 bases, and 12 bases lay in between. Germline-derived CDR1 and CDR2 are MDHEN and SYDVKM. The CDR3 runs 14 residues. The CDR3 is CASSRGLETGELFF. The CDR3 bases are TGTGCCAGCAGTAGGGGACTGGAAACCGGGGAGCTGTTTTTT.

This clonotype has only a few counts. The chain links TRBV10-3 to TRBJ2-1; tentative D call: TRBD2 (6 bases). The CDR3 runs to 15 residues. Germline V gene lookup returns CDR1 ENHRY and CDR2 SYGVKD. V gave up 10 bases and J gave up 0 bases, with 16 bases separating them. The chain's CDR3 is CATIKGLSSYNEQFF. The CDR3 nucleotides read TGTGCCACAATTAAGGGACTCAGCTCCTACAATGAGCAGTTCTTC.

This clonotype occurred a few times. The rearrangement joins TRBV12-3 or TRBV12-4 to TRBJ1-3; D is possibly TRBD1 (5 bases). Trimming cost V 2 bases and J 10 bases, with 6 bases left between them. The CDR3 sequence is 11 residues long. DNA of the CDR3: TGTGCCAGCAGTTTAAGGGGTACCATATATTTT. It specifies CASSLRGTIYF.